Detailed here is one T cell receptor (beta chain). This specimen comes from a study of cytomegalovirus exposure and HLA in healthy donors. Those who donated were healthy bone marrow donors. The PCR used 60 Vbeta and 13 Jbeta primers. Method: immunoSEQ multiplex PCR; TCRdb's copy keeps in-frame clones and lacks some. The sample has over 45,000 clones; the top ten hold less than 2.5%. Sequencing was done on a sample of PBMCs. This sequence originates from a woman between 18 and 30 years old in good health and CMV-seronegative.

For the CDR3, the DNA is TGTGCCAGTACGGGGTCCCGGGTGGGCTATGGCTACACCTTC. Its translation: CASTGSRVGYGYTF. The rearrangement joins TRBV19 to TRBJ1-2; D uncertain. This CDR3 spans 14 amino acids. V lost 7 bases, J lost 4 bases, and 16 bases lay in between. Germline V gene sequence: CDR1 LNHDA, CDR2 SQIVND (reference sequence). Based on the CDR3 plus reference TRBV19 and TRBJ1-2, the full variable domain is DGGITQSPKYLFRKEGQNVTLSCEQNLNHDAMYWYRQDPGQGLRLIYYSQIVNDFQKGDIAEGYSVSREKKESFPLTVTSAQKNPTAFYLCASTGSRVGYGYTFGSGTRLTVV.